The source of this T cell receptor beta chain is a study of monozygotic twins with inflammatory bowel disease. cDNA was made in eight separate reactions per sample. TCRdb reanalyzed the 5' RACE reads, giving one entry per CDR3 protein sequence and no DNA. The sample includes 300,000 to 400,000 distinct CDR3 sequences. Germline V gives CDR1 SGHAT, CDR2 FQDESV (reference sequence). CDR3 length: 18 residues. The genes are TRBV11-1 and TRBJ2-6; lacking DNA, the TRBD2 call made by TCRdb goes unchecked. The sequencing sample was made of blood. This receptor was identified in a human donor with ulcerative colitis or Crohn's disease, or a healthy co-twin of an affected twin (not recorded which). CDR3 region: CASSPRLAGGSGANVLTF.